The 6 T cell receptor beta chains reported below all come from one sample, sequenced in a study of T cell responses to AZD1222 COVID-19 vaccine. Libraries were prepared by immunoSEQ multiplex PCR; TCRdb keeps only in-frame clonotypes and omits some of them. Here the sample spans roughly 90,000 clones, roughly nine tenths being singletons. The sequenced sample was peripheral blood, obtained 28 days after the second AZD1222 dose. Receptors originate from an adult who received the AZD1222 COVID-19 vaccine.

Written as DNA, the CDR3 is TGTGCCAGCAGCCAAGAGGGGGGGGCGGTCTACAATGAGCAGTTCTTC. Its translation: CASSQEGGAVYNEQFF. The rearrangement uses TRBV4-2 and TRBJ2-1; tentatively, D is TRBD2 (7 bases). Germline V lookup: CDR1 LGHNA, CDR2 YNFKEQ. The CDR3 contains 16 residues. V was trimmed by 0 bases and J by 3 bases, leaving 12 bases between them.

The chain joins TRBV3-1 (or the pseudogene TRBV3-2) to TRBJ2-1; TRBD2 is a possible D gene (5 bases). Germline CDR1 reads LGHDT; CDR2 reads YNNKEL (reference sequence). The germline V and J ends were trimmed by 4 bases and 4 bases, with 11 bases remaining between them. The CDR3 is 14 amino acids. Here the CDR3 reads CASSRSADYNEQFF. The CDR3 nucleotides are TGTGCCAGCAGCCGGTCAGCGGATTACAATGAGCAGTTCTTC.

This rearrangement joins TRBV19 to TRBJ1-2; no reliable D call. Germline CDR1 LNHDA, CDR2 SQIVND (reference sequence). This CDR3 contains 11 residues. V lost 4 bases and J 5 bases, leaving 5 bases between the germline ends. The CDR3 region has the DNA TGTGCCAGTAGTAAAGTTTATGGCTACACCTTC. Its translation: CASSKVYGYTF.

This sequence joins TRBV4-2 and TRBJ1-1; a weak D match, TRBD1 (6 bases). V lost 1 base and J lost 3, with 12 bases in between. From germline, CDR1 is LGHNA and CDR2 YNFKEQ. The CDR3 totals 15 residues. The CDR3 protein is CASSQVGAHYTEAFF. CDR3 coding DNA: TGTGCCAGCAGCCAAGTGGGGGCCCACTACACTGAAGCTTTCTTT.

The J gene is TRBJ1-5, the V gene TRBV10-2, with D possibly being TRBD1 (5 bases). Trimming removed 5 bases from V and 6 bases from J, with 14 bases in between. The germline V gene encodes CDR1 WSHSY and CDR2 SAAADI. This CDR3 region has 14 residues. The CDR3 DNA reads as TGCGCCAGCAGTTCTCAGGGTTCGGGTCAGCCCCAGCATTTT. Its translation is CASSSQGSGQPQHF.

The rearrangement links TRBV21-1 to TRBJ1-4; TRBD1, the table's D call, was not compared with the DNA. TRBV21-1 represents a pseudogene. This CDR3 comprises 12 residues. The chain's CDR3 is CASSKQNEKLFF. In nucleotides, the CDR3 is TGTGCCAGCAGCAAACAAAATGAAAAACTGTTTTTT.